This T cell receptor beta chain stems from a study of blood T cell repertoires in COVID-19 (dated by TCRdb to the early 2020s). About the study as a whole: Collaborator samples came from the United States, Italy and Spain and covered acute and convalescent phases of COVID-19. The prospective study material was composed of cDNA or gDNA derived from T cells, B-cell-depleted T cells, or PBMCs. Deeply sampled blood TCRbeta repertoires from subjects exposed to, actively infected with, or recovered from COVID-19 were included in the dataset. A freely available public database, intended as a resource for researchers studying the immune response to SARS-CoV-2, is where the repertoires were released. Samples came from the ongoing ImmuneRACE study (first 160 participants) plus 1,254 subjects from 6 global collaborators. The sample metadata nearly always contained a de-identified subject ID, COVID-19 status, age in years and sex. HLA class I and class II types, where available, came from metadata supplied by the sample provider rather than from assay-based typing. Summary of the overall study and its limitations: The amount of clinical and demographic metadata varied by source and participant and was provided uncurated.

TCRbeta CDR3 regions were amplified from genomic DNA using the immunoSEQ Assay, a bias-controlled multiplex PCR. The authors' analysis ran thus. Within the assay, amplification of reference gene primers was used to estimate how many nucleated cells each sample contained. Sequence reads were collapsed and filtered to measure the absolute abundance of every unique TCRbeta CDR3 rearrangement. For each sample, productive Simpson clonality was calculated as the square root of Simpson's diversity index across productive rearrangements. Sourced from immuneACCESS, this table was stored by TCRdb with only in-frame sequences that have V and J called. A share of the clones is absent; for the studies checked, an unresolved V gene accounts for under half, and the remainder has no known explanation. The DNA was the basis for D and trimming; V, J and clone size are from that table. The sample table lists 200,000 to 250,000 clones, roughly 84% of them with a count of one. The top ten clonotypes cover about a sixth of the sample.

CDR1 is given as ENHRY and CDR2 as SYGVKD, both from the germline V gene. The trim is 2 bases for V and 3 bases for J, with a gap of 8 bases between the germline ends. From the cysteine up to the phenylalanine, the CDR3 has a length of 14 residues. Only the CDR3 region is kept as DNA, spanning 42 bases read in frame from base 1. Each collaborating institution followed its own protocols to collect whole blood in K2EDTA tubes. Collaborator samples were shipped for TCRbeta analysis as frozen whole blood, isolated PBMCs, or DNA extracted from either sample type. Turning to this clone: Its antigen is unknown. One base away there is no much larger clone; base qualities are not given.

The sequence links TRBV10-3 to TRBJ1-5; the D gene lacks a confident call. The TCR originated in a woman of 80 years or more with active or convalescent COVID-19. Sequences were obtained from peripheral blood. The CDR3 has the sequence CAISERVDNQPQHF. The nucleotide sequence is given as TGTGCCATCAGTGAGCGGGTGGACAATCAGCCCCAGCATTTT.